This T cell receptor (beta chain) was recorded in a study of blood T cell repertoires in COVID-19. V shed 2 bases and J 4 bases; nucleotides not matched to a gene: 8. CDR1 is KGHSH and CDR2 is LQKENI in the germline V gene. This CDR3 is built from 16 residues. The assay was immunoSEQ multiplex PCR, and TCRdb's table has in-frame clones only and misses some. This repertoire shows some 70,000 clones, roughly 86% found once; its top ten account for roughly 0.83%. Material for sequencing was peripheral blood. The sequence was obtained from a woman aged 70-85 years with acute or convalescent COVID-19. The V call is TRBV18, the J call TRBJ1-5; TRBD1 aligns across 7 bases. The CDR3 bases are TGTGCCAGCTCACCATCGACAGGGACCCTTAATCAGCCCCAGCATTTT. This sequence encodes CASSPSTGTLNQPQHF.